A selection of T cell receptor beta chains follows, all from one sample in a study of T cell changes during pregnancy in multiple sclerosis. Sequencing used immunoSEQ multiplex PCR; TCRdb keeps in-frame clones, though not all of them. The data hold 80,000 or so clones, with about 91% observed a single time. This specimen was peripheral blood, taken before pregnancy. Receptor source: a female donor with multiple sclerosis, enrolled in a pregnancy study. Each CDR3 is given with its conserved first and last residue. A D gene is named only where the DNA matches it firmly. Expanded clones get a size class; other rows say once, few or many, or leave the size out.

size: .
D: .
V: TRBV5-1
J: TRBJ1-2
CDR3: CASSLGQVYGYTF
DNA: TGCGCCAGCAGCTTGGGACAGGTTTATGGCTACACCTTC

size: once
D: .
V: TRBV4-1
J: TRBJ2-2
CDR3: CASSQGKQNGELFF
DNA: TGCGCCAGCAGCCAAGGGAAACAGAACGGGGAGCTGTTTTTT

size: .
D: .
V: TRBV6-1
J: TRBJ1-3
CDR3: CASGTPSGQRNTIYF
DNA: TGTGCCAGCGGCACACCCTCGGGACAAAGGAACACCATATATTTT

size: .
D: TRBD1
V: TRBV6-1
J: TRBJ1-1
CDR3: CASSLKETGTYQAFF
DNA: TGTGCCAGCAGCCTTAAAGAGACAGGGACTTATCAAGCTTTCTTT

size: .
D: TRBD1
V: TRBV2
J: TRBJ2-7
CDR3: CASSGDRDYEQYF
DNA: TGTGCCAGCAGTGGGGACAGGGATTACGAGCAGTACTTC

size: .
D: TRBD2
V: TRBV4-1
J: TRBJ2-7
CDR3: CASSQPGRDYYEQYF
DNA: TGCGCCAGCAGCCAACCGGGGAGGGATTACTACGAGCAGTACTTC

size: .
D: .
V: TRBV6-6
J: TRBJ1-1
CDR3: CASRGSPDTEAFF
DNA: TGTGCCAGCAGGGGTAGCCCAGACACTGAAGCTTTCTTT

size: .
D: TRBD2
V: TRBV14
J: TRBJ2-5
CDR3: CASSQETLAGAPRVETQYF
DNA: TGTGCCAGCAGCCAAGAAACCCTAGCGGGGGCCCCGAGGGTAGAGACCCAGTACTTC

size: .
D: .
V: TRBV6-1
J: TRBJ1-1
CDR3: CASSSRDTNTEAFF
DNA: TGTGCCAGCAGTTCCCGGGACACCAACACTGAAGCTTTCTTT

size: once
D: .
V: TRBV10-3
J: TRBJ1-1
CDR3: CAIGNLWQGSWNTEAFF
DNA: TGTGCCATCGGAAACCTCTGGCAGGGTAGTTGGAACACTGAAGCTTTCTTT

size: .
D: .
V: TRBV2
J: TRBJ2-7
CDR3: CASSELWAGEQYF
DNA: TGTGCCAGCAGTGAGTTGTGGGCTGGCGAGCAGTACTTC

size: .
D: .
V: TRBV2
J: TRBJ1-2
CDR3: CASSGQSNYGYTF
DNA: TGTGCCAGCAGTGGACAGAGTAACTATGGCTACACCTTC

size: .
D: TRBD1
V: TRBV5-1
J: TRBJ1-1
CDR3: CASSSGQGINTEAFF
DNA: TGCGCCAGCAGCTCGGGACAGGGAATAAACACTGAAGCTTTCTTT

size: .
D: TRBD1
V: TRBV5-1
J: TRBJ1-1
CDR3: CASRSITGVDTEAFF
DNA: TGCGCCAGCAGATCCATTACAGGGGTGGACACTGAAGCTTTCTTT

size: .
D: TRBD1
V: TRBV5-4
J: TRBJ1-5
CDR3: CASSSGTGPGDPQHF
DNA: TGTGCCAGCAGCTCCGGGACAGGGCCGGGGGATCCCCAGCATTTT

size: .
D: .
V: TRBV2
J: TRBJ1-5
CDR3: CASSEGTRNQPQHF
DNA: TGTGCCAGCAGTGAGGGGACAAGAAATCAGCCCCAGCATTTT

size: few
D: .
V: TRBV13
J: TRBJ2-7
CDR3: CASSDISSYEQYF
DNA: TGTGCCAGCAGTGACATCAGCTCCTACGAGCAGTACTTC

size: .
D: .
V: TRBV11-2
J: TRBJ1-1
CDR3: CASSPVEGTEAFF
DNA: TGTGCCAGCAGCCCCGTTGAGGGCACTGAAGCTTTCTTT

size: .
D: .
V: TRBV5-1
J: TRBJ2-3
CDR3: CASQLRVSPPTDTQYF
DNA: TGCGCCAGCCAGCTCAGGGTGTCCCCTCCAACAGATACGCAGTATTTT

size: .
D: TRBD1
V: TRBV6-5
J: TRBJ1-3
CDR3: CASGTGGHSGNTIYF
DNA: TGTGCCAGCGGTACAGGGGGCCACTCTGGAAACACCATATATTTT

size: .
D: TRBD1
V: TRBV2
J: TRBJ1-2
CDR3: CASSDDRGNYGYTF
DNA: TGTGCCAGCAGCGATGACAGGGGCAACTATGGCTACACCTTC

size: once
D: TRBD2
V: TRBV30
J: TRBJ2-2
CDR3: CAWRERGVPSGELFF
DNA: TGTGCCTGGAGAGAGCGGGGGGTCCCTTCCGGGGAGCTGTTTTTT

size: .
D: .
V: TRBV19
J: TRBJ1-1
CDR3: CASSPGHTEAFF
DNA: TGTGCCAGTAGTCCGGGTCACACTGAAGCTTTCTTT

size: .
D: .
V: TRBV4-2
J: TRBJ2-3
CDR3: CASSLGERATTDTQYF
DNA: TGTGCCAGCAGCCTAGGCGAGCGGGCCACGACAGATACGCAGTATTTT

size: .
D: TRBD2
V: TRBV11-2
J: TRBJ2-1
CDR3: CASSPPRGVNNEQFF
DNA: TGTGCCAGCAGCCCCCCACGGGGGGTTAACAATGAGCAGTTCTTC

size: .
D: .
V: TRBV6-1
J: TRBJ1-1
CDR3: CASSDSSLGLEAFF
DNA: TGTGCCAGCAGTGATTCAAGTTTAGGACTTGAAGCTTTCTTT

size: .
D: TRBD1
V: TRBV5-4
J: TRBJ1-2
CDR3: CASSRAGQGKGYTF
DNA: TGTGCCAGCAGCCGGGCGGGACAGGGGAAAGGCTACACCTTC

size: .
D: .
V: TRBV9
J: TRBJ2-3
CDR3: CASSGGSGGIDTQYF
DNA: TGTGCCAGCAGCGGTGGCTCAGGGGGGATAGATACGCAGTATTTT

size: .
D: TRBD2
V: TRBV5-4
J: TRBJ2-3
CDR3: CASSLEGLAGGFSTDTQYF
DNA: TGTGCCAGCAGCTTGGAGGGACTAGCGGGGGGGTTTAGCACAGATACGCAGTATTTT

size: .
D: TRBD2
V: TRBV19
J: TRBJ2-1
CDR3: CASNPSGGYSEQFF
DNA: TGTGCCAGTAACCCTAGCGGGGGATACAGTGAGCAGTTCTTC

size: .
D: TRBD1
V: TRBV18
J: TRBJ1-2
CDR3: CASSPGQDYGYTF
DNA: TGTGCCAGCTCACCAGGACAGGACTATGGCTACACCTTC

size: .
D: .
V: TRBV14
J: TRBJ1-2
CDR3: CASSRAGVGYTF
DNA: TGTGCCAGCAGCCGGGCAGGGGTGGGCTACACCTTC

size: once
D: TRBD1
V: TRBV6-6
J: TRBJ1-1
CDR3: CASDQGAGNTEAFF
DNA: TGTGCCAGCGACCAGGGGGCGGGGAACACTGAAGCTTTCTTT

size: .
D: .
V: TRBV10-3
J: TRBJ1-3
CDR3: CAIHPSSGNTIYF
DNA: TGTGCCATCCATCCTAGCTCTGGAAACACCATATATTTT

size: .
D: .
V: TRBV18
J: TRBJ2-7
CDR3: CASSHTGNRAEQYF
DNA: TGTGCCAGCTCACATACAGGGAATCGGGCCGAGCAGTACTTC

size: .
D: .
V: TRBV19
J: TRBJ1-2
CDR3: CASRSQGFGGYTF
DNA: TGTGCCAGTAGGTCACAGGGTTTTGGGGGCTACACCTTC

size: .
D: TRBD1
V: TRBV7-2
J: TRBJ1-5
CDR3: CASSSETGGGQPQHF
DNA: TGTGCCAGCAGCTCAGAAACAGGGGGCGGTCAGCCCCAGCATTTT

size: .
D: TRBD1
V: TRBV2
J: TRBJ2-5
CDR3: CASSEDTRGLETQYF
DNA: TGTGCCAGCAGTGAAGATACCAGGGGGCTAGAGACCCAGTACTTC

size: .
D: .
V: TRBV9
J: TRBJ2-7
CDR3: CASSVGHRDEQYF
DNA: TGTGCCAGCAGCGTAGGGCACAGGGACGAGCAGTACTTC

size: .
D: TRBD1
V: TRBV4-1
J: TRBJ2-7
CDR3: CASSPQGQPYEQYF
DNA: TGCGCCAGCAGCCCACAGGGACAGCCCTACGAGCAGTACTTC

size: few
D: TRBD1
V: TRBV5-1
J: TRBJ1-6
CDR3: CASSLGGTGVSPLHF
DNA: TGCGCCAGCAGCTTGGGGGGGACAGGGGTTTCACCCCTCCACTTT

size: .
D: .
V: TRBV9
J: TRBJ2-3
CDR3: CASSVEGGASGDTQYF
DNA: TGTGCCAGCAGCGTAGAGGGGGGGGCTAGCGGAGATACGCAGTATTTT

size: .
D: .
V: TRBV27
J: TRBJ2-1
CDR3: CASSLLGGNEQFF
DNA: TGTGCCAGCAGTCTACTAGGTGGTAATGAGCAGTTCTTC

size: .
D: .
V: TRBV20-1
J: TRBJ1-3
CDR3: CSAARGNTIYF
DNA: TGCAGTGCGGCTCGAGGAAACACCATATATTTT

size: .
D: .
V: TRBV11-2
J: TRBJ1-1
CDR3: CASSFWDKNTEAFF
DNA: TGTGCCAGCAGCTTTTGGGACAAAAACACTGAAGCTTTCTTT

size: .
D: .
V: TRBV5-1
J: TRBJ1-2
CDR3: CASSLTTGGYGYTF
DNA: TGCGCCAGCAGCTTGACTACCGGGGGCTATGGCTACACCTTC

size: .
D: TRBD1
V: TRBV19
J: TRBJ1-5
CDR3: CASRRQGTAQPQHF
DNA: TGTGCCAGTAGGAGACAGGGGACGGCTCAGCCCCAGCATTTT

size: .
D: TRBD1
V: TRBV5-1
J: TRBJ1-6
CDR3: CASSSDRVYNSPLHF
DNA: TGCGCCAGCAGCTCGGACAGGGTATATAATTCACCCCTCCACTTT

size: once
D: .
V: TRBV5-1
J: TRBJ1-1
CDR3: CASSLGGGGTEAFF
DNA: TGCGCCAGCAGCTTGGGGGGGGGAGGCACTGAAGCTTTCTTT

size: once
D: TRBD1
V: TRBV13
J: TRBJ2-7
CDR3: CASSLDRGYEQYF
DNA: TGTGCCAGCAGCTTAGACAGGGGCTACGAGCAGTACTTC

size: .
D: TRBD1
V: TRBV11-2
J: TRBJ2-7
CDR3: CASSPAGQGVYEQYF
DNA: TGTGCCAGCAGCCCCGCCGGACAGGGCGTTTACGAGCAGTACTTC

size: .
D: .
V: TRBV4-1
J: TRBJ1-6
CDR3: CASSPLGRGDNSPLHF
DNA: TGCGCCAGCAGCCCCCTCGGGCGCGGGGATAATTCACCCCTCCACTTT

size: .
D: TRBD2
V: TRBV4-2
J: TRBJ2-3
CDR3: CASRPPLTSGGADTQYF
DNA: TGTGCCAGCAGACCACCTCTGACTAGCGGGGGGGCAGATACGCAGTATTTT

size: .
D: TRBD1
V: TRBV7-3
J: TRBJ1-1
CDR3: CASSLGPGQGTFF
DNA: TGTGCCAGCAGCTTAGGACCGGGACAGGGGACTTTCTTT

size: .
D: .
V: TRBV5-1
J: TRBJ2-7
CDR3: CASSLGPTKPSSYEQYF
DNA: TGCGCCAGCAGCTTGGGGCCGACGAAACCTAGCTCCTACGAGCAGTACTTC

size: .
D: .
V: TRBV6-4
J: TRBJ2-3
CDR3: CASRIGEAGPTYF
DNA: TGTGCCAGCAGGATCGGAGAGGCGGGTCCCACATATTTT

size: .
D: .
V: TRBV11-3
J: TRBJ2-2
CDR3: CASSPRGQSTGELFF
DNA: TGTGCCAGCAGCCCCCGAGGACAGTCCACCGGGGAGCTGTTTTTT

size: .
D: .
V: TRBV5-1
J: TRBJ1-1
CDR3: CASSLQGRNTEAFF
DNA: TGCGCCAGCAGCTTGCAGGGGAGGAACACTGAAGCTTTCTTT

size: .
D: TRBD1
V: TRBV5-8
J: TRBJ1-2
CDR3: CASSPIRGLDGYTF
DNA: TGTGCCAGCAGCCCAATCAGGGGGCTCGATGGCTACACCTTC

size: .
D: TRBD1
V: TRBV5-1
J: TRBJ2-7
CDR3: CASKDRSYEQYF
DNA: TGCGCCAGCAAGGACAGGTCCTACGAGCAGTACTTC